The 14 T cell receptor beta chains below were found in one sample sequenced in a study of post-analysis software for immune sequencing data. Unique-molecular-identifier-tagged TCR beta cDNA libraries were used. Via MiXCR, TCRdb re-called the PCR reads, giving one row per CDR3 protein. Of about 620,000 distinct CDR3 sequences listed, roughly 47% are singletons. The antigens of these receptors remain unknown. The study, taken as a whole, reports: When patients were compared with controls, 4 or 5 TRBV segments were more frequent, TRBV5-6, TRBV5-1 and TRBV20-1 among them.

Sequencing was carried out using blood. The receptor source for this set is a girl aged 10 to 17 with multiple sclerosis.

Concerning this clonotype: A junction boundary mismatches the germline segment, possibly from a read error. The V and J genes are TRBV13 and TRBJ2-7, with TRBD1 identical over 10 bases. This CDR3 has 16 residues. Per germline, CDR1 PRHDT and CDR2 FYEKMQ (reference sequence). CDR3 DNA: TGTGCCTGCAGAAAGGCCGGGACAGGGGCCCCCTACGAGCAGTACTTC. Protein sequence: CACRKAGTGAPYEQYF.

About this clonotype itself: A read error may account for a junction end that differs from germline. V usage is TRBV7-9 and J usage is TRBJ1-2, with D possibly matching TRBD1 (5 bases). CDR1 and CDR2 from the germline V gene are SEHNR and FQNEAQ (reference sequence). The CDR3 sequence is 13 residues long. CDR3 nucleotide sequence: TGTGCCAGCAGTCAGGGATTAAACTATGGCTGCACCTTC. It encodes CASSQGLNYGCTF. The variable domain in full, completed from reference TRBV7-9 and TRBJ1-2, reads DTGVSQNPRHKITKRGQNVTFRCDPISEHNRLYWYRQTLGQGPEFLTYFQNEAQLEKSRLLSDRFSAERPKGSFSTLEIQRTEQGDSAMYLCASSQGLNYGCTFGSGTRLTVV.

A word on this clonotype: The missing conserved phenylalanine or tryptophan at the end of this CDR3 makes a read error likely. The rearrangement joins TRBV12-3 or TRBV12-4 to TRBJ2-3; D possibly corresponds to TRBD2 (6 bases). The CDR3 has 14 residues. Trimming removed 2 bases at V and 5 bases at J, with 11 bases between. DNA for the CDR3: TGTGCCAGCAGTTTATTGGGGCGGGGAGATACGCAGTATTCT. It translates to CASSLLGRGDTQYS.

V gene TRBV5-5 combines with J gene TRBJ2-1, with D perhaps TRBD2 (6 bases). Trimming removed 6 bases at V and 7 bases at J, with 23 bases between. CDR1 and CDR2 (germline): SGHKS, YYEKEE (reference sequence). The CDR3 totals 16 residues. CDR3 bases: TGTGCCAGCATCAAAGGTGGGACTCGCTTGGAGAATGAGCAGTTCTTC. It yields the protein CASIKGGTRLENEQFF.

This clonotype showed up just a few times. The CDR3 DNA sequence: TGCGCCAGCAGCACGGAGTTCAGTGGTACCTACAATGAGCAGTTCTTC. It specifies CASSTEFSGTYNEQFF. The chain has TRBV5-1 and TRBJ2-1; D unclear. Germline loops: CDR1 SGHRS, CDR2 YFSETQ. The V gene lost 4 bases and the J gene lost 2 bases, with 16 bases spanning the gap. CDR3 size: 16 residues.

The chain couples TRBV10-3 to TRBJ2-3, with D uncertain. Germline CDR1 is ENHRY and CDR2 is SYGVKD. The CDR3 spans 11 residues. Trimming left V 4 bases short and J 4 bases short, with 3 bases between. This CDR3 reads CAISAADTQYF. In DNA form, the CDR3 reads TGTGCCATCAGTGCTGCAGATACGCAGTATTTT.

This clonotype was seen more than once but under ten times. The V call is TRBV29-1, the J call TRBJ1-4; no reliable D call. The ends were cut back, 6 bases at V and 2 bases at J, with 10 bases in the middle. The CDR3 contains 13 residues. Germline CDR1 and CDR2: SQVTM and ANQGSEA. The CDR3 nucleotides read TGCAGCGTCCAGGAGACGACTAATGAAAAACTGTTTTTT. Its translation: CSVQETTNEKLFF. Full variable domain (missing parts from reference TRBV29-1 and TRBJ1-4): SAVISQKPSRDICQRGTSLTIQCQVDSQVTMMFWYRQQPGQSLTLIATANQGSEATYESGFVIDKFPISRPNLTFSTLTVSNMSPEDSSIYLCSVQETTNEKLFFGSGTQLSVL.

The chain joins TRBV6-1 to TRBJ1-6, with TRBD1 identical over 10 bases. The CDR3 is 15 residues long. The ends lost 3 bases at V and 9 bases at J; junction bases unmatched: 5. Germline V lookup: CDR1 MNHNS, CDR2 SASEGT. CDR3 loop: CASSDHRDRGSPLHF. The CDR3, as DNA: TGTGCCAGCAGTGACCATCGGGACAGGGGTTCACCCCTCCACTTT.

This clonotype was counted between two and nine times. The chain couples TRBV5-1 to TRBJ2-5, with 9 bases that match TRBD2. The CDR3 is 14 residues long. Trimming cost V 6 bases and J 5 bases; bases outside gene matches: 8. Looked up from germline, CDR1 is SGHRS and CDR2 is YFSETQ. CDR3 nucleotides: TGCGCCAGCACCCTGCAGGCGGGAGGGGAGACCCAGTACTTC. It yields the protein CASTLQAGGETQYF. Together with reference TRBV5-1 and TRBJ2-5, the CDR3 gives the full variable domain: KAGVTQTPRYLIKTRGQQVTLSCSPISGHRSVSWYQQTPGQGLQFLFEYFSETQRNKGNFPGRFSGRQFSNSRSEMNVSTLELGDSALYLCASTLQAGGETQYFGPGTRLLVL.

Only a few counts were recorded for this clonotype. J is TRBJ2-1 and V is TRBV19; no clear D. Looked up from germline, CDR1 is LNHDA and CDR2 is SQIVND (reference sequence). The CDR3 covers 14 residues. Deletions cut 3 bases from V and 5 bases from J, with 11 bases between. This chain's CDR3 is CASSIGQSNNEQFF. CDR3 nucleotides: TGTGCCAGTAGTATCGGGCAGTCAAACAATGAGCAGTTCTTC.

The CDR3 is CSAKTGGSYNSPLHF. CDR3 in DNA: TGCAGTGCGAAAACAGGGGGCTCCTATAATTCACCCCTCCACTTT. V is TRBV20-1 and J is TRBJ1-6, with 8 bases fitting TRBD1. The CDR3 totals 15 residues. The germline V gene encodes CDR1 DFQATT and CDR2 SNEGSKA (reference sequence). The V and J ends lost 6 bases and 0 bases, in that order; junction bases with no gene match: 4.

This CDR3 reads CASSLYRDYSNQPQHF. The CDR3 DNA is TGTGCCAGCAGCTTGTACAGAGACTATAGCAATCAGCCCCAGCATTTT. The chain couples TRBV5-5 to TRBJ1-5; D unresolved. The CDR3 length is 16 residues. Per germline, CDR1 SGHKS and CDR2 YYEKEE (reference sequence). Deletions cut 1 base from V and 0 bases from J, with 11 bases between. Together with reference TRBV5-5 and TRBJ1-5, the CDR3 gives the full variable domain: DAGVTQSPTHLIKTRGQQVTLRCSPISGHKSVSWYQQVLGQGPQFIFQYYEKEERGRGNFPDRFSARQFPNYSSELNVNALLLGDSALYLCASSLYRDYSNQPQHFGDGTRLSIL.

This rearrangement joins TRBV5-1 to TRBJ1-2; D is undetermined. The germline gives CDR1 SGHRS, CDR2 YFSETQ. The CDR3 has 15 amino acids. Trimming took 4 bases from V and 2 from J, leaving 15 bases between them. The CDR3 here is CASSVYGSGNYGYTF. In DNA, the CDR3 is TGCGCCAGCAGCGTTTACGGCAGCGGGAACTATGGCTACACCTTC.

This clonotype has only a few counts. The chain is built from TRBV20-1 and TRBJ2-5, with a weak D call TRBD1 (5 bases). Trimming took 1 base from V and 4 from J, leaving 13 bases between them. This CDR3 has 14 amino acids. CDR1 and CDR2 (germline): DFQATT, SNEGSKA (reference sequence). The CDR3: CSARAGRLGETQYF. The CDR3 DNA is TGCAGTGCTAGAGCAGGGCGGTTGGGAGAGACCCAGTACTTC.